These 22 T cell receptor beta chains came from one sample sequenced in a study of control samples from healthy donors and cancer patients. TCRdb's table, derived via immunoSEQ multiplex PCR, lists solely in-frame clones and lacks some. Here the sample spans 95,000 to 150,000 clones, around 90% being singletons. Sequenced material: blood. These receptors were taken from a man aged 40-49 years in good health.

This chain connects TRBV7-2 to TRBJ2-3, with TRBD1 matching over 8 bases. This CDR3 spans 15 amino acids. J was trimmed by 3 bases and V by 5 bases; bases with no gene match: 7. Germline CDR1 and CDR2: SGHTA and FQGNSA. In DNA, the CDR3 is TGTGCCAGCAGCCCACGGACAGGGATTACAGATACGCAGTATTTT. Its protein is CASSPRTGITDTQYF.

The chain links TRBV25-1 to TRBJ1-1; D perhaps matches TRBD1 (6 bases). Trimming cost V 5 bases and J 3 bases, with 16 bases left between them. Looked up from germline, CDR1 is MGHDK and CDR2 is SYGVNS. The CDR3 consists of 15 residues. CDR3: CASSLPGAADTEAFF. In nucleotides, the CDR3 is TGTGCCAGCAGTCTTCCAGGGGCCGCGGACACTGAAGCTTTCTTT.

The gene calls are TRBV14 and TRBJ1-4; 7 nucleotides match TRBD1. Germline V gene data show CDR1 as SGHDN and CDR2 as FVKESK. J was trimmed by 7 bases and V by 4 bases; bases with no gene match: 6. The CDR3 is 14 amino acids. The CDR3: CASSRGTALEKLFF. CDR3 coding DNA: TGTGCCAGCAGCCGCGGGACAGCTCTTGAAAAACTGTTTTTT.

This rearrangement joins TRBV24-1 to TRBJ1-2; no firm D call. Germline CDR1 is KGHDR and CDR2 is SFDVKD. The CDR3 contains 15 residues. With 0 bases removed from V and 4 bases from J, the gap between germline ends came to 11 bases. CDR3 sequence reads: CATSDLRAGAYGYTF. The CDR3, as DNA: TGTGCCACCAGTGATTTGAGGGCAGGCGCCTATGGCTACACCTTC.

The chain has TRBV5-1 and TRBJ2-3; 8 nucleotides agree with TRBD1. The trim removed 3 bases at V and 2 bases at J, leaving 8 bases unmatched. This CDR3 spans 16 amino acids. CDR1 SGHRS and CDR2 YFSETQ come from the germline V gene. CDR3 in DNA: TGCGCCAGCAGCTACGGACAGGGCCTATACACAGATACGCAGTATTTT. It is translated as CASSYGQGLYTDTQYF.

The J gene is TRBJ2-7, the V gene TRBV29-1; a weak D match, TRBD2 (5 bases). V lost 4 bases and J lost 3, with 13 bases in between. The CDR3 has 13 residues. In germline, CDR1 is SQVTM, CDR2 ANQGSEA. The chain's CDR3 is CSVASIRGYEQYF. CDR3 nucleotides: TGCAGCGTTGCCTCGATTCGGGGCTACGAGCAGTACTTC.

The chain carries TRBV27 and TRBJ2-3, with a possible D match to TRBD1 (6 bases). Germline V gene sequence: CDR1 MNHEY, CDR2 SMNVEV (reference sequence). Trimming took 5 bases from V and 2 from J, leaving 11 bases between them. The CDR3 runs to 14 residues. The CDR3 spells CASSRQGHTDTQYF. Here the CDR3 DNA reads TGTGCCAGCAGTCGGCAGGGACACACAGATACGCAGTATTTT.

The chain combines TRBV27 with TRBJ1-5, with unresolved D. The CDR3 totals 14 residues. The germline CDR1 and CDR2 sequences are MNHEY and SMNVEV (reference sequence). V lost 6 bases and J 6 bases, leaving 15 bases between the germline ends. The CDR3 nucleotides are TGTGCCAGCAGGCCACTTAGTGTTAGTCAGCCCCAGCATTTT. Translating gives CASRPLSVSQPQHF.

V usage is TRBV18 and J usage is TRBJ2-2; no reliable D call. CDR3 length equals 14 residues. V dropped 2 bases and J dropped 2 bases, with 6 bases sitting between them. Looked up from germline, CDR1 is KGHSH and CDR2 is LQKENI. The CDR3 reads CASSPALNTGELFF. The CDR3 DNA reads TGTGCCAGCTCACCAGCTCTAAACACCGGGGAGCTGTTTTTT.

The chain combines TRBV5-1 with TRBJ2-3; 8 bases map to TRBD1. The CDR3 is 16 amino acids. Germline values: CDR1 SGHRS, CDR2 YFSETQ. Trimming took 3 bases from V and 0 from J; bases not matched to a gene: 6. CDR3 nucleotide sequence: TGCGCCAGCAGCTCTGGACAGGGCCGGAGCACAGATACGCAGTATTTT. It codes for CASSSGQGRSTDTQYF. The variable domain in full, completed from reference TRBV5-1 and TRBJ2-3, reads KAGVTQTPRYLIKTRGQQVTLSCSPISGHRSVSWYQQTPGQGLQFLFEYFSETQRNKGNFPGRFSGRQFSNSRSEMNVSTLELGDSALYLCASSSGQGRSTDTQYFGPGTRLTVL.

In this sample, this clone turned up a few times. The V call is TRBV27, the J call TRBJ2-1; TRBD1 aligns across 8 bases. The CDR3 contains 15 residues. Trimming at V came to 6 bases and at J to 2 bases, leaving 6 bases not matched to a gene. Per the germline V gene, CDR1 is MNHEY and CDR2 is SMNVEV (reference sequence). CDR3 DNA: TGTGCCAGCAGAACACAGGGGGTAGCCTACAATGAGCAGTTCTTC. Protein sequence: CASRTQGVAYNEQFF.

The V call is TRBV7-2, the J call TRBJ2-3, with unresolved D. The ends were cut back, 2 bases at V and 5 bases at J, with 8 bases in the middle. The CDR3 totals 13 residues. Per the germline V gene, CDR1 is SGHTA and CDR2 is FQGNSA. The CDR3 reads CASSLYHGDTQYF. The CDR3 DNA reads as TGTGCCAGCAGCTTATATCACGGAGATACGCAGTATTTT.

This sequence joins TRBV25-1 and TRBJ1-5; TRBD1 aligns across 9 bases. Germline V gene data show CDR1 as MGHDK and CDR2 as SYGVNS. The ends lost 4 bases at V and 2 bases at J; junction bases unmatched: 3. There are 15 residues in the CDR3. Here the CDR3 reads CASSVGTGRNQPQHF. DNA for the CDR3: TGTGCCAGCAGTGTTGGGACAGGGCGCAATCAGCCCCAGCATTTT.

This chain links TRBV7-2 with TRBJ1-2, with a possible D match to TRBD1 (5 bases). CDR3 length: 14 amino acids. Trimming took 1 base from V and 4 from J, leaving 10 bases between them. Germline V gives CDR1 SGHTA, CDR2 FQGNSA. CDR3 sequence: CASSLVGAPYGYTF. The CDR3 DNA is TGTGCCAGCAGCTTAGTAGGGGCTCCCTATGGCTACACCTTC.

This clone appeared once. The chain is built from TRBV4-2 and TRBJ2-2; no clear D. V was shortened by 1 base and J by 0 bases, with 6 bases between the two germline ends. The CDR3 totals 15 residues. CDR1 is LGHNA, CDR2 YNFKEQ, per germline. The CDR3 DNA is TGTGCCAGCAGCCAAGTCGGGTCGAACACCGGGGAGCTGTTTTTT. It codes for CASSQVGSNTGELFF.

The chain has TRBV5-1 and TRBJ2-1, with D perhaps matching TRBD2 (6 bases). From germline, CDR1 is SGHRS and CDR2 YFSETQ. Deletions cut 5 bases from V and 0 bases from J, with 12 bases between. The CDR3 length is 15 residues. CDR3 region: CASRAGLSSYNEQFF. Here the CDR3 DNA reads TGCGCCAGCAGGGCCGGACTATCCTCCTACAATGAGCAGTTCTTC.

The J gene is TRBJ2-7, the V gene TRBV2; D is perhaps TRBD1 (6 bases). CDR1 and CDR2 (germline): SNHLY, FYNNEI. CDR3 size: 13 residues. Trimming left V 5 bases short and J 9 bases short, with 17 bases between. This chain's CDR3 is CASSPQGQMGQYF. The CDR3 region has the DNA TGTGCCAGCAGTCCTCAGGGGCAGATGGGGCAGTACTTC.

As for this clone: Likely a read error: the CDR3 ends without its conserved phenylalanine or tryptophan. The DNA is omitted, as the CDR3 cannot be located on it reliably, and the CDR3 follows TCRdb's listing. The chain combines TRBV7-9 with TRBJ1-1; TRBD1, as called in the table, went unchecked against the DNA. The CDR3 adds up to 12 amino acids, both ends counted. Germline assignment: CDR1 SEHNR and CDR2 FQNEAQ (reference sequence). The CDR3 spells CASSLDGTAKPG.

This clone was seen a few times. This chain uses TRBV21-1 with TRBJ2-5; whether TRBD2, the table's D call, matches the DNA was not checked. TRBV21-1 is reported as a pseudogene. The CDR3 is 16 amino acids. CDR3 sequence reads: CASSKFSGGRQETQYF. The CDR3, as DNA: TGTGCCAGCAGCAAATTTAGCGGGGGGAGACAAGAGACCCAGTACTTC.

This clone was observed at least ten times. The V gene is TRBV3-1 (or the pseudogene TRBV3-2), the J gene TRBJ2-3, with TRBD2 matching 9 bases. The trim removed 0 bases at V and 7 bases at J, leaving 8 bases unmatched. Germline CDR1 and CDR2: LGHDT and YNNKEL (reference sequence). This CDR3 comprises 16 residues. CDR3 sequence (DNA): TGTGCCAGCAGCCAAGAGGCAGCGGGGGGCCAATATACGCAGTATTTT. Translating gives CASSQEAAGGQYTQYF.

This chain links TRBV6-1 with TRBJ2-7; 7 bases are shared with TRBD1. CDR1 and CDR2 (germline): MNHNS, SASEGT. CDR3 length: 17 amino acids. V shed 0 bases and J 3 bases; nucleotides not matched to a gene: 11. The CDR3 here is CASSEAPGRTGVYEQYF. The DNA for the CDR3 is TGTGCCAGCAGTGAAGCTCCGGGGCGGACAGGCGTCTACGAGCAGTACTTC.

The chain employs TRBV6-2 or TRBV6-3 and TRBJ1-5, with D perhaps matching TRBD1 (5 bases). Germline V gene data show CDR1 as MNHEY and CDR2 as SVGEGT. The CDR3 loop spans 17 amino acids. V was cut by 2 bases and J by 2 bases, with 16 bases left in between. The CDR3 region has the DNA TGTGCCAGCAGTTACCAGGGCCTCAGGAGCGGCAATCAGCCCCAGCATTTT. It codes for CASSYQGLRSGNQPQHF.